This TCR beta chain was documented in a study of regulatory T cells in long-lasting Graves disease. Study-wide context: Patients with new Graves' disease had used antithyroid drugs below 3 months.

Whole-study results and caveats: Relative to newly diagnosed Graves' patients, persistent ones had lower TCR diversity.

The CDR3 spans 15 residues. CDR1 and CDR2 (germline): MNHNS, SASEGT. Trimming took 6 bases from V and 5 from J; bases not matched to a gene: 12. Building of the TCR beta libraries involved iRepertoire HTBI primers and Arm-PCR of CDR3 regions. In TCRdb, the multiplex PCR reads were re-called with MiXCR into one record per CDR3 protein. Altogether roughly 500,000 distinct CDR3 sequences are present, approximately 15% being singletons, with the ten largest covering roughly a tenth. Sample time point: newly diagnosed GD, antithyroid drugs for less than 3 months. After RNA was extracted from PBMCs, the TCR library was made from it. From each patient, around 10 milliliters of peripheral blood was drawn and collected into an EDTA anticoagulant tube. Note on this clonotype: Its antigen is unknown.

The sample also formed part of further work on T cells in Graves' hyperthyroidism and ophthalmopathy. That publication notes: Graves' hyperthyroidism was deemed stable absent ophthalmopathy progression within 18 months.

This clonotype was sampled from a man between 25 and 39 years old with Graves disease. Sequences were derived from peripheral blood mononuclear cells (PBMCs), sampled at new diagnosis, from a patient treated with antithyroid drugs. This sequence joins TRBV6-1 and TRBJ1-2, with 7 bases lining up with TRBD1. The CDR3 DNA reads TGTGCCAGCAGGCAACCCCAGGGGGGATCGTATGGCTACACCTTC. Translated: CASRQPQGGSYGYTF.